This T cell receptor beta chain emerged from a study of T cell responses to AZD1222 COVID-19 vaccine. Sequenced by immunoSEQ multiplex PCR; TCRdb stores in-frame clones only, minus some. The top ten hold about 12% of the sample, which has 70,000 to 90,000 clones, roughly 85% seen once. For this clone: Its matching antigen is unknown.

V shed 2 bases and J shed 1 base, with 10 bases lying between them. The germline V gene has CDR1 SGHTS and CDR2 YDEGEE. This CDR3 region has 15 residues. Study-level points and caveats: At baseline, just a handful of AZD1222 recipients tested seropositive. Unmutated regions of variants are reportedly targeted by nearly half of spike-specific TCRs. Donors were mostly white British, more females; clonal diversity possibly underestimated. At 160-218 and 743-854, vaccine-associated CD4 TCRs were dominant, and they spanned spike.

This TCR derives from an adult who received the AZD1222 COVID-19 vaccine. The specimen comprised peripheral blood, sampled 28 days after the second AZD1222 dose. The rearrangement joins TRBV5-8 to TRBJ1-5, with D unresolved. The CDR3 region is CASSFLGLSNQPQHF. The CDR3 DNA follows: TGTGCCAGCAGCTTCCTAGGGTTGAGCAATCAGCCCCAGCATTTT.